A selection of T cell receptor beta chains follows, all from one sample in a study of blood T cell repertoires in COVID-19. Sequenced by immunoSEQ multiplex PCR; TCRdb stores in-frame clones only, minus some. The repertoire holds roughly 100,000 clones, with 70% to 80% as singletons. Material: peripheral blood. The receptor source for this set is a human donor with acute or convalescent COVID-19. The donor label of this sample is uncertain. CDR3s include the opening cysteine and the closing phenylalanine or tryptophan. The D gene is left open where the match is weak. Only part of the rows carry a size: once, few, many, or a class if the clone is expanded.

CDR3 DNA: TGTGCCAGCAGCCAAGGACTAGCGGGAACCTACGAGCAGTACTTC
CDR3 protein: CASSQGLAGTYEQYF
CDR3 length: 15
D gene: TRBD2
J gene: TRBJ2-7
clone size: .
V gene: TRBV3-1/TRBV3-2

CDR3 DNA: TGTGCCTGGGAGACAGGGGGTAATTCACCCCTCCACTTT
CDR3 protein: CAWETGGNSPLHF
CDR3 length: 13
D gene: TRBD1
J gene: TRBJ1-6
clone size: .
V gene: TRBV30

CDR3 DNA: TGTGCCAGCTCACCAATTGGACAGGGGTCTAACTATGGCTACACCTTC
CDR3 protein: CASSPIGQGSNYGYTF
CDR3 length: 16
D gene: TRBD1
J gene: TRBJ1-2
clone size: .
V gene: TRBV18

CDR3 DNA: TGTGCCAGCAGTCGGAGAACTCCCAATGAGCAGTTCTTC
CDR3 protein: CASSRRTPNEQFF
CDR3 length: 13
D gene: .
J gene: TRBJ2-1
clone size: .
V gene: TRBV28

CDR3 DNA: TGCGCCAGCAGCTCGGGGAGGTGGGGCTCTGAAAAACTGTTTTTT
CDR3 protein: CASSSGRWGSEKLFF
CDR3 length: 15
D gene: .
J gene: TRBJ1-4
clone size: .
V gene: TRBV5-1

CDR3 DNA: TGTGCCAGCTCGCCACTGCCGGGACAGGGGGATTCACCCCTCCACTTT
CDR3 protein: CASSPLPGQGDSPLHF
CDR3 length: 16
D gene: TRBD1
J gene: TRBJ1-6
clone size: .
V gene: TRBV18

CDR3 DNA: TGCAGCGTTGAAAGGGCAGGGGCTAACTATGGCTACACCTTC
CDR3 protein: CSVERAGANYGYTF
CDR3 length: 14
D gene: .
J gene: TRBJ1-2
clone size: few
V gene: TRBV29-1

CDR3 DNA: TGTGCCAGCAGCCCGGGACAGGGGGCTTCCACAGATACGCAGTATTTT
CDR3 protein: CASSPGQGASTDTQYF
CDR3 length: 16
D gene: TRBD1
J gene: TRBJ2-3
clone size: .
V gene: TRBV11-3

CDR3 DNA: TGTGCCAGCTCACCACGAGGGAAGGCGGGGGGTAGCACAGATACGCAGTATTTT
CDR3 protein: CASSPRGKAGGSTDTQYF
CDR3 length: 18
D gene: TRBD2
J gene: TRBJ2-3
clone size: .
V gene: TRBV18

CDR3 DNA: TGCGCCAGCAGCGCAGCGGGACGGAATGAAGCTTTCTTT
CDR3 protein: CASSAAGRNEAFF
CDR3 length: 13
D gene: .
J gene: TRBJ1-1
clone size: .
V gene: TRBV5-1

CDR3 DNA: TGTGCCAGCAGTTTACATGGGACAGGGAACACTGAAGCTTTCTTT
CDR3 protein: CASSLHGTGNTEAFF
CDR3 length: 15
D gene: TRBD1
J gene: TRBJ1-1
clone size: .
V gene: TRBV28

CDR3 DNA: TGCGCCAGCAGTCTTATCAGGGGGGACACTGAAGCTTTCTTT
CDR3 protein: CASSLIRGDTEAFF
CDR3 length: 14
D gene: TRBD1
J gene: TRBJ1-1
clone size: .
V gene: TRBV10-2

CDR3 DNA: TGTGCCAGCAGCTTTGGACAGGGCAATCAGCCCCAGCATTTT
CDR3 protein: CASSFGQGNQPQHF
CDR3 length: 14
D gene: TRBD1
J gene: TRBJ1-5
clone size: .
V gene: TRBV7-9

CDR3 DNA: TGTGCCAGCAGTTTAACGGGGGGGCTAAATGAGCAGTTCTTC
CDR3 protein: CASSLTGGLNEQFF
CDR3 length: 14
D gene: TRBD2
J gene: TRBJ2-1
clone size: .
V gene: TRBV28

CDR3 DNA: TGTGCCAGTAGTTGGCGGCAGCGGGACACTGAAGCTTTCTTT
CDR3 protein: CASSWRQRDTEAFF
CDR3 length: 14
D gene: .
J gene: TRBJ1-1
clone size: few
V gene: TRBV19

CDR3 DNA: TGTGCCAGCAGTTTGACTGGCTACAATGAGCAGTTCTTC
CDR3 protein: CASSLTGYNEQFF
CDR3 length: 13
D gene: .
J gene: TRBJ2-1
clone size: .
V gene: TRBV7-6

CDR3 DNA: TGTGCCAGCAGCAGGGCGCTGAATGAAAAACTGTTTTTT
CDR3 protein: CASSRALNEKLFF
CDR3 length: 13
D gene: .
J gene: TRBJ1-4
clone size: .
V gene: TRBV12-3/TRBV12-4

CDR3 DNA: TGTGCCAGCAGCAAAGTTATTGACAGCCAAAGGCCTAGCAATCAGCCCCAGCATTTT
CDR3 protein: CASSKVIDSQRPSNQPQHF
CDR3 length: 19
D gene: .
J gene: TRBJ1-5
clone size: .
V gene: TRBV21-1

CDR3 DNA: TGTGCCAGCAGCGTAGCTCCAGCTAACTATGGCTACACCTTC
CDR3 protein: CASSVAPANYGYTF
CDR3 length: 14
D gene: .
J gene: TRBJ1-2
clone size: .
V gene: TRBV9

CDR3 DNA: TGTGCCAGCAGAGACGAGCGGGGGGGCTTAGAGACCCAGTACTTC
CDR3 protein: CASRDERGGLETQYF
CDR3 length: 15
D gene: TRBD2
J gene: TRBJ2-5
clone size: few
V gene: TRBV28

CDR3 DNA: TGTGCCAGCAGTTTATCGAGCGGGGCCAAAAACATTCAGTACTTC
CDR3 protein: CASSLSSGAKNIQYF
CDR3 length: 15
D gene: .
J gene: TRBJ2-4
clone size: .
V gene: TRBV28

CDR3 DNA: TGTGCCAGCTCACCATCAGGGGTGGGCACAGATACGCAGTATTTT
CDR3 protein: CASSPSGVGTDTQYF
CDR3 length: 15
D gene: .
J gene: TRBJ2-3
clone size: once
V gene: TRBV18

CDR3 DNA: TGTGCCAGCAGCTTGGGGCATCTTGGCAATGGCTACACCTTC
CDR3 protein: CASSLGHLGNGYTF
CDR3 length: 14
D gene: .
J gene: TRBJ1-2
clone size: .
V gene: TRBV5-5

CDR3 DNA: TGTGCCAGCAGTAGCACGGGGACAGGGTGGAATTCACCCCTCCACTTT
CDR3 protein: CASSSTGTGWNSPLHF
CDR3 length: 16
D gene: TRBD1
J gene: TRBJ1-6
clone size: .
V gene: TRBV27

CDR3 DNA: TGTGCCAGCAGTGCTCAGGGGCTAGCGGGGGTTTACAATGAGCAGTTCTTC
CDR3 protein: CASSAQGLAGVYNEQFF
CDR3 length: 17
D gene: TRBD2
J gene: TRBJ2-1
clone size: .
V gene: TRBV2

CDR3 DNA: TGTGCCACCTCTCGGGGATTCGGCGGCTACACCTTC
CDR3 protein: CATSRGFGGYTF
CDR3 length: 12
D gene: .
J gene: TRBJ1-2
clone size: few
V gene: TRBV24-1

CDR3 DNA: TGTGCCAGCAGGGGACAGTACAATCAGCCCCAGCATTTT
CDR3 protein: CASRGQYNQPQHF
CDR3 length: 13
D gene: TRBD1
J gene: TRBJ1-5
clone size: many
V gene: TRBV27

CDR3 DNA: TGTGCCAGCAGCCAACGCCGCGCCTCTGGAAACACCATATATTTT
CDR3 protein: CASSQRRASGNTIYF
CDR3 length: 15
D gene: .
J gene: TRBJ1-3
clone size: .
V gene: TRBV3-1/TRBV3-2

CDR3 DNA: TGTGCCAGCGGCCCCACCTCGGGACACCTGAACTCTGGGGCCAACGTCCTGACTTTC
CDR3 protein: CASGPTSGHLNSGANVLTF
CDR3 length: 19
D gene: .
J gene: TRBJ2-6
clone size: few
V gene: TRBV7-9

CDR3 DNA: TGCGCCAGCAACGCGCAGGGAGGGAATGAGCAGTTCTTC
CDR3 protein: CASNAQGGNEQFF
CDR3 length: 13
D gene: TRBD2
J gene: TRBJ2-1
clone size: .
V gene: TRBV5-1

CDR3 DNA: TGTGCCAGCAGCGAGACAGGGATTTATGATGAAAAACTGTTTTTT
CDR3 protein: CASSETGIYDEKLFF
CDR3 length: 15
D gene: TRBD1
J gene: TRBJ1-4
clone size: .
V gene: TRBV9

CDR3 DNA: TGTGCCAGCTCACCAAGGACAGGGTCGGACACTGAAGCTTTCTTT
CDR3 protein: CASSPRTGSDTEAFF
CDR3 length: 15
D gene: TRBD1
J gene: TRBJ1-1
clone size: few
V gene: TRBV18

CDR3 DNA: TGTGCCAGGGGTGGCGCGATTGGAGACACTGAAGCTTTCTTT
CDR3 protein: CARGGAIGDTEAFF
CDR3 length: 14
D gene: .
J gene: TRBJ1-1
clone size: .
V gene: TRBV2

CDR3 DNA: TGTGCCAGCAGCTTAGGCCTGGGGCAGATGAACACTGAAGCTTTCTTT
CDR3 protein: CASSLGLGQMNTEAFF
CDR3 length: 16
D gene: .
J gene: TRBJ1-1
clone size: medium-sized
V gene: TRBV13

CDR3 DNA: TGTGCCAGCAGCGCAAGACAGGGGTTTAGGACTAACTATGGCTACACCTTC
CDR3 protein: CASSARQGFRTNYGYTF
CDR3 length: 17
D gene: TRBD1
J gene: TRBJ1-2
clone size: many
V gene: TRBV9

CDR3 DNA: TGTGCCACCAGCCCCCGACAGGGGGCCTACGAGCAGTACTTC
CDR3 protein: CATSPRQGAYEQYF
CDR3 length: 14
D gene: TRBD1
J gene: TRBJ2-7
clone size: .
V gene: TRBV15

CDR3 DNA: TGTGCCAGCAGTTGGGGGGGCACTGAAGCTTTCTTT
CDR3 protein: CASSWGGTEAFF
CDR3 length: 12
D gene: .
J gene: TRBJ1-1
clone size: .
V gene: TRBV2

CDR3 DNA: TGCGCCAGCAGCTTGGGGGTAGCGGGGGGCTACGAGCAGTACTTC
CDR3 protein: CASSLGVAGGYEQYF
CDR3 length: 15
D gene: TRBD2
J gene: TRBJ2-7
clone size: once
V gene: TRBV5-1

CDR3 DNA: TGTGCCAGCGACAGGGGGACGGATGAAGCTTTCTTT
CDR3 protein: CASDRGTDEAFF
CDR3 length: 12
D gene: TRBD1
J gene: TRBJ1-1
clone size: .
V gene: TRBV6-5

CDR3 DNA: TGTGCCAGCAGCCAGCCCGGGAGCTCCTATAATTCACCCCTCCACTTT
CDR3 protein: CASSQPGSSYNSPLHF
CDR3 length: 16
D gene: .
J gene: TRBJ1-6
clone size: few
V gene: TRBV3-1/TRBV3-2

CDR3 DNA: TGTGCCAGCTCAGTCGGGACAGGGGGCAATTCACCCCTCCACTTT
CDR3 protein: CASSVGTGGNSPLHF
CDR3 length: 15
D gene: TRBD1
J gene: TRBJ1-6
clone size: few
V gene: TRBV18

CDR3 DNA: TGTGCCAGCAGAACCGGGACATTGGGCTACACCTTC
CDR3 protein: CASRTGTLGYTF
CDR3 length: 12
D gene: .
J gene: TRBJ1-2
clone size: .
V gene: TRBV6-5

CDR3 DNA: TGTGCCAGCAGCTTAGCGCGTGGACAGGGTAATGAAAAACTGTTTTTT
CDR3 protein: CASSLARGQGNEKLFF
CDR3 length: 16
D gene: TRBD1
J gene: TRBJ1-4
clone size: .
V gene: TRBV7-2

CDR3 DNA: TGTGCCAGCAGCACCTCGGGACAGGGTTTAGAGACCCAGTACTTC
CDR3 protein: CASSTSGQGLETQYF
CDR3 length: 15
D gene: TRBD1
J gene: TRBJ2-5
clone size: .
V gene: TRBV5-5

CDR3 DNA: .
CDR3 protein: CATSILDRNTGELFF
CDR3 length: 15
D gene: .
J gene: TRBJ2-2
clone size: .
V gene: TRBV15

CDR3 DNA: TGTGCCAGCAGCGTCGCCGAGGGCTACACCTTC
CDR3 protein: CASSVAEGYTF
CDR3 length: 11
D gene: .
J gene: TRBJ1-2
clone size: .
V gene: TRBV28

CDR3 DNA: TGTGCCAGCTCAGAGCTGTCGTACACTGAAGCTTTCTTT
CDR3 protein: CASSELSYTEAFF
CDR3 length: 13
D gene: .
J gene: TRBJ1-1
clone size: .
V gene: TRBV18

CDR3 DNA: TGTGCCACCAGCGGGCGACCGATCCAACCGGGACTTACGGGAGATACGCAGTATTTT
CDR3 protein: CATSGRPIQPGLTGDTQYF
CDR3 length: 19
D gene: .
J gene: TRBJ2-3
clone size: .
V gene: TRBV24-1

CDR3 DNA: TGTGCCAGCAGCATCGGGGGGGCAGCAAATAACTATGGCTACACCTTC
CDR3 protein: CASSIGGAANNYGYTF
CDR3 length: 16
D gene: .
J gene: TRBJ1-2
clone size: .
V gene: TRBV11-2

CDR3 DNA: TGTGCCAGCAGCCAAGATATGACGGCCCGGGGGACTGAAGCTTTCTTT
CDR3 protein: CASSQDMTARGTEAFF
CDR3 length: 16
D gene: .
J gene: TRBJ1-1
clone size: .
V gene: TRBV3-1/TRBV3-2

CDR3 DNA: TGTGCCAGCAGTGAAGAGGCCAGGGGCCCCGGGGAGCTGTTTTTT
CDR3 protein: CASSEEARGPGELFF
CDR3 length: 15
D gene: .
J gene: TRBJ2-2
clone size: .
V gene: TRBV6-1